This passage covers 27 T cell receptor beta chains from one sample sequenced in a study of T cell repertoires in cytomegalovirus infection. Antigens of these TCRs are unknown. TCRdb re-derived calls from the reads in MiXCR, one entry per CDR3 protein. The profile covers a few hundred thousand distinct CDR3 sequences, with about 40% appearing a single time and around 48% taken by the ten largest. The material was cultured PBMCs, obtained from culture after CMV antigen stimulation. The receptors were gathered from a human donor in good health (CMV status not recorded). Some clones in this sample may be carry-over from other donors' samples.

The chain links TRBV3-1 to TRBJ2-7; TRBD1 matches at 8 bases. Germline CDR1 and CDR2: LGHDT and YNNKEL (reference sequence). The CDR3 sequence is 13 residues long. Losses at the gene ends were 4 bases for V and 6 bases for J; bases not matched to a gene: 5. The CDR3 region is CASSLFDRGEQYF. The CDR3 DNA sequence: TGTGCCAGCAGCCTCTTCGACAGGGGCGAGCAGTACTTC.

This clonotype was counted between two and nine times. This chain links TRBV25-1 with TRBJ2-3; 14 bases are shared with TRBD2. The CDR3 totals 16 residues. Germline CDR1 reads MGHDK; CDR2 reads SYGVNS. Unmatched junction bases numbered 7, after V lost 7 bases and J lost 4 bases. In DNA, the CDR3 is TGTGCCAGCAACCCCGGACTAGCGGGAGGCGCAGATACGCAGTATTTT. Translation: CASNPGLAGGADTQYF. The complete variable domain, with remaining parts taken from reference TRBV25-1 and TRBJ2-3, reads EADIYQTPRYLVIGTGKKITLECSQTMGHDKMYWYQQDPGMELHLIHYSYGVNSTEKGDLSSESTVSRIRTEHFPLTLESARPSHTSQYLCASNPGLAGGADTQYFGPGTRLTVL.

This clonotype was seen only a few times. This chain connects TRBV7-6 to TRBJ1-1, with D maybe TRBD1 (6 bases). V was trimmed by 5 bases and J by 4 bases, leaving 8 bases between them. The germline V gene encodes CDR1 SGHVS and CDR2 FNYEAQ. This CDR3 has 12 residues. The CDR3 reads CASSHRVTEAFF. As DNA, the CDR3 is TGTGCCAGCAGCCACAGGGTCACTGAAGCTTTCTTT.

A word on this clonotype: Lacking the conserved final phenylalanine or tryptophan, this CDR3 likely reflects a read error. This chain joins TRBV10-3 and TRBJ2-2, with a tentative D call TRBD2 (6 bases). V was clipped by 10 bases and J by 0 bases, with 12 bases between them. The germline V gene has CDR1 ENHRY and CDR2 SYGVKD. This CDR3 has 14 amino acids. The CDR3: CATRSSANTGELFL. The DNA for the CDR3 is TGTGCCACAAGATCTAGCGCGAACACCGGGGAGCTGTTTTTG.

This chain connects TRBV12-3 or TRBV12-4 to TRBJ2-5, with TRBD2 matching 10 bases. The ends lost 4 bases at V and 12 bases at J; junction bases unmatched: 11. CDR3 length equals 14 residues. CDR3 DNA: TGTGCCAGCAGTTCCGCTAGCGGGGGCCCCGTCAAGTACTTC. Translated: CASSSASGGPVKYF.

DNA for the CDR3: TGTGCCAGCACCCTTTCGGGGGAGAGCACGTACAATGAGCAGTTCTTC. Amino acid sequence: CASTLSGESTYNEQFF. The J gene is TRBJ2-1, the V gene TRBV12-3 or TRBV12-4; tentative D call: TRBD2 (6 bases). Trimming cost V 7 bases and J 4 bases, with 20 bases left between them. The CDR3 consists of 16 residues.

This clonotype was detected many times. The chain recombines TRBV7-2 with TRBJ1-2; D is unresolved. Germline V gene lookup returns CDR1 SGHTA and CDR2 FQGNSA. The V gene lost 4 bases and the J gene lost 2 bases, with 8 bases spanning the gap. The CDR3 loop spans 13 amino acids. The CDR3: CASSSQPNYGYTF. The CDR3 DNA is TGTGCCAGCAGCTCCCAGCCCAACTATGGCTACACCTTC.

This clonotype was recorded a few times. The chain combines TRBV6-2 or TRBV6-3 with TRBJ2-1, with TRBD2 identical over 7 bases. Germline-derived CDR1 and CDR2 are MNHEY and SVGEGT. The CDR3 sequence is 18 residues long. V was clipped by 8 bases and J by 0 bases; unmatched bases: 16. The CDR3 DNA sequence: TGTGCCAGCCGGCCCCCTAGCGGTGGGATTAGCTCCTACAATGAGCAGTTCTTC. Amino acids: CASRPPSGGISSYNEQFF.

V and J are TRBV4-1 and TRBJ2-3; the D gene is possibly TRBD2 (5 bases). The V end lost 1 base, the J end lost 3 bases, and 17 bases lay between the germline ends. The CDR3 has 17 residues. CDR1 and CDR2 from the germline V gene are MGHRA and YSYEKL. In DNA, the CDR3 is TGCGCCAGCAGCCAAGCCAACTCTAGCCGGTTGACAGATACGCAGTATTTT. Protein product: CASSQANSSRLTDTQYF.

This clonotype came up many times. This chain connects TRBV7-2 to TRBJ1-3; D is perhaps TRBD1 (6 bases). The CDR3 sequence is 15 residues long. V lost 2 bases and J lost 2, with 10 bases in between. Germline CDR1 is SGHTA and CDR2 is FQGNSA. The CDR3 sequence is CASSLSGAPGNTIYF. CDR3 nucleotides: TGTGCCAGCAGCTTATCGGGGGCGCCTGGAAACACCATATATTTT.

The chain employs TRBV5-6 and TRBJ2-2; possibly TRBD2 for D (6 bases). Per germline, CDR1 SGHDT and CDR2 YYEEEE. V was shortened by 2 bases and J by 8 bases, with 10 bases between the two germline ends. The CDR3 totals 13 residues. The CDR3 sequence is CASSFFGSGELFF. As DNA, the CDR3 is TGTGCCAGCAGCTTCTTCGGGAGTGGGGAGCTGTTTTTT.

This clonotype came up a few times. The CDR3 here is CASSYSAASTEAFF. CDR3 nucleotides: TGTGCCAGCAGTTATTCCGCGGCGAGCACTGAAGCTTTCTTT. The chain has TRBV6-2 or TRBV6-3 and TRBJ1-1; D is unresolved. The CDR3 sequence is 14 residues long. Trimming took off 3 bases at V and 4 bases at J, with 12 bases between the two ends. Germline CDR1 reads MNHEY; CDR2 reads SVGEGT.

In its sample, this clonotype was seen many times. V and J are TRBV7-2 and TRBJ2-3; unclear D gene. The CDR3 runs to 15 residues. Germline lookup yields CDR1 SGHTA and CDR2 FQGNSA. Trimming removed 7 bases at V and 2 bases at J, with 16 bases between. The CDR3: CASTSALHFTDTQYF. CDR3 bases: TGTGCCAGCACCTCAGCTCTACATTTCACAGATACGCAGTATTTT.

The chain recombines TRBV11-2 with TRBJ2-7; a possible D gene is TRBD2 (6 bases). Trimming left V 5 bases short and J 2 bases short, with 25 bases between. The germline V gene has CDR1 SGHAT and CDR2 FQNNGV. The CDR3 consists of 18 residues. The CDR3 DNA sequence: TGTGCCAGCAGCAAATGGCCCCGCGGGGCCCTCAGGGCCTACGAGCAGTACTTC. Protein sequence: CASSKWPRGALRAYEQYF.

The chain joins TRBV6-6 to TRBJ2-1; D is unresolved. This CDR3 is 14 amino acids long. From germline, CDR1 is MNHNY and CDR2 SVGAGI (reference sequence). Trimming removed 5 bases at V and 8 bases at J, with 16 bases between. The CDR3 region is CASSVFKTRYEQFF. The CDR3 coding sequence is TGTGCCAGCAGTGTTTTTAAGACACGCTATGAGCAGTTCTTC.

The chain recombines TRBV12-3 or TRBV12-4 with TRBJ2-1; 11 bases agree with TRBD2. V dropped 1 base and J dropped 3; count of bases not matched to a gene: 2. The CDR3 consists of 16 residues. The CDR3 DNA reads TGTGCCAGCAGTTTAGGTGGACTAGCGGGCTACAATGAGCAGTTCTTC. This translates into CASSLGGLAGYNEQFF.

J is TRBJ2-7 and V is TRBV7-2; tentatively, D is TRBD2 (5 bases). CDR1 SGHTA and CDR2 FQGNSA come from the germline V gene. The CDR3 loop spans 15 amino acids. V was pared by 0 bases and J by 3 bases, with 12 bases between. CDR3 in amino acids: CASSLARGSGYEQYF. The CDR3 DNA sequence: TGTGCCAGCAGCTTAGCTCGGGGATCAGGCTACGAGCAGTACTTC.

The rearrangement joins TRBV27 to TRBJ1-3; TRBD1 aligns across 7 bases. Trimming took 8 bases from V and 1 from J; bases not matched to a gene: 8. CDR1 is MNHEY, CDR2 SMNVEV, per germline (reference sequence). The CDR3 totals 15 residues. Here the CDR3 reads CASSNRGLSGNTIYF. CDR3 DNA: TGTGCCAGCTCCAACAGGGGTTTATCTGGAAACACCATATATTTT.

The count of this clonotype is one. The chain couples TRBV30 to TRBJ1-2; 8 bases map to TRBD1. The CDR3 covers 16 residues. V lost 0 bases, J lost 1 base, and 7 bases stayed unmatched. Germline values: CDR1 GTSNPN, CDR2 SVGIG (reference sequence). The CDR3: CAWSVGPRGRNYGYTF. The CDR3 DNA sequence: TGTGCCTGGAGTGTAGGGCCCAGGGGGCGTAACTATGGCTACACCTTC.

This chain uses TRBV24-1 with TRBJ1-1, with 7 positions matching TRBD1. Trimming at V came to 7 bases and at J to 0 bases, leaving 10 bases not matched to a gene. CDR3 length: 16 residues. The germline V gene has CDR1 KGHDR and CDR2 SFDVKD. The CDR3 DNA sequence: TGTGCCACCAGGGAATGGACAGGCTTTATGAACACTGAAGCTTTCTTT. It is translated as CATREWTGFMNTEAFF.

There are a few counts of this clonotype. The chain has TRBV12-3 or TRBV12-4 and TRBJ1-4, with a possible D match to TRBD1 (6 bases). The CDR3 has 15 residues. V shed 6 bases and J shed 10 bases, with 21 bases lying between them. CDR3 in amino acids: CASRGQFPRGGKLFF. CDR3 DNA sequence: TGTGCCAGCAGAGGACAGTTCCCCAGAGGAGGAAAACTGTTTTTT.

The gene calls are TRBV7-2 and TRBJ1-3; maybe TRBD1 (5 bases). The CDR3 is 15 residues long. Per the germline V gene, CDR1 is SGHTA and CDR2 is FQGNSA. Trimming pared 5 bases from V and 4 bases from J, leaving 15 bases between. The CDR3 bases are TGTGCCAGCAGCATGTCCGGGGGTGGCGGAAACACCATATATTTT. Residues: CASSMSGGGGNTIYF. Full variable domain (outside the CDR3, taken from reference TRBV7-2 and TRBJ1-3): GAGVSQSPSNKVTEKGKDVELRCDPISGHTALYWYRQSLGQGLEFLIYFQGNSAPDKSGLPSDRFSAERTGGSVSTLTIQRTQQEDSAVYLCASSMSGGGGNTIYFGEGSWLTVV.

This chain links TRBV7-2 with TRBJ2-1; D is tentatively TRBD1 or TRBD2 (5 bases each). Germline CDR1 is SGHTA and CDR2 is FQGNSA. The CDR3 sequence is 14 residues long. V was trimmed by 4 bases and J by 10 bases, leaving 17 bases between them. The CDR3 loop reads CASSSRDRLSEQFF. Here the CDR3 DNA reads TGTGCCAGCAGCTCCCGGGACCGGCTATCGGAGCAGTTCTTC.

The J gene is TRBJ2-1, the V gene TRBV6-1; possibly TRBD1 or TRBD2 for D (5 bases each). The V gene's germline CDR1 is MNHNS and CDR2 SASEGT. The CDR3 extends over 17 amino acids. V lost 5 bases and J lost 0, with 17 bases in between. CDR3 bases: TGTGCCAGCAGTTACCGGGACCACCGTAGCTCCTACAATGAGCAGTTCTTC. As protein: CASSYRDHRSSYNEQFF.

The chain joins TRBV12-3 or TRBV12-4 to TRBJ2-2; 8 bases fit TRBD2. V trimming: 11 bases; J trimming: 4 bases; junction bases outside the gene matches: 3. The CDR3 has 12 residues. The CDR3 DNA is TGTGCCTCGGGGGGGTCCACCGGGGAGCTGTTTTTT. Translating gives CASGGSTGELFF.

This clonotype has just a few counts. The chain combines TRBV5-5 with TRBJ2-4; 11 bases line up with TRBD1. CDR3 length: 15 amino acids. Germline CDR1 reads SGHKS; CDR2 reads YYEKEE (reference sequence). Trimming took 2 bases from V and 8 from J; bases not matched to a gene: 6. The CDR3 loop reads CASSFAGTGGDIQYF. The CDR3 nucleotides read TGTGCCAGCAGCTTTGCCGGGACAGGGGGAGACATTCAGTACTTC.

This clonotype occurred a few times. Compared with germline, one end of the junction differs, possibly owing to a read error. J is TRBJ2-1 and V is TRBV7-8; the match to TRBD2 covers 7 bases. CDR3 length: 14 amino acids. Germline CDR1 is SGHVS and CDR2 is FQNEAQ. CDR3 region: CASSSPGDYDEQFF. The CDR3 nucleotides are TGTGCCAGCAGCTCCCCGGGGGACTACGATGAGCAGTTCTTC.